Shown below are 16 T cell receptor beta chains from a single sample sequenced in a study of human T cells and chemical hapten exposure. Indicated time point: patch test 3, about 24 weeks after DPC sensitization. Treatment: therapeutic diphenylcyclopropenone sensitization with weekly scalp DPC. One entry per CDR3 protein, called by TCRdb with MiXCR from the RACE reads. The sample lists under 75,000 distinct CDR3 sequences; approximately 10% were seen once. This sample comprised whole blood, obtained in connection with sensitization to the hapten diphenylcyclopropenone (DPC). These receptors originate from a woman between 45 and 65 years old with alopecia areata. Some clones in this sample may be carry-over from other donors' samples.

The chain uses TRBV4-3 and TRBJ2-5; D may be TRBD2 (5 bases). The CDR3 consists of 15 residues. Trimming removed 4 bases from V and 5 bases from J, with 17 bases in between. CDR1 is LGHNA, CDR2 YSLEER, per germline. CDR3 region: CASSRGLVELETQYF. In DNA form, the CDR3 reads TGCGCCAGCAGCCGCGGACTGGTCGAGTTGGAGACCCAGTACTTC.

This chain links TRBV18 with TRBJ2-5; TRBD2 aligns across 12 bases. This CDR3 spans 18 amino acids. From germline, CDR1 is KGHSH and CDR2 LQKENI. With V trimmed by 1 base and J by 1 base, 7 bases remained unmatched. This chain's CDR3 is CASSPLSGLAGTQETQYF. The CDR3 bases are TGTGCCAGCTCACCACTTTCAGGACTAGCGGGGACCCAAGAGACCCAGTACTTC.

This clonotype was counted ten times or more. In DNA form, the CDR3 reads TGCGCCAGCAGCCAAGTTAGCAACAGGGTGGGCACCGGGGAGCTGTTTTTT. Translated: CASSQVSNRVGTGELFF. V and J are TRBV4-1 and TRBJ2-2; the D gene is possibly TRBD1 (6 bases). CDR1 and CDR2 from the germline V gene are MGHRA and YSYEKL. The CDR3 totals 17 residues. Trimming removed 1 base at V and 4 bases at J, with 16 bases between.

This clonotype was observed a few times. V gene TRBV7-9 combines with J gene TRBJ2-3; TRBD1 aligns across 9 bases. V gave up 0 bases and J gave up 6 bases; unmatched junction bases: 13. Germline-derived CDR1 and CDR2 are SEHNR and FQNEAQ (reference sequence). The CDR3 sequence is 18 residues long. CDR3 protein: CASSLAQSGQGSRDTQYF. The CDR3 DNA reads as TGTGCCAGCAGCTTAGCCCAATCGGGACAGGGTTCGAGGGATACGCAGTATTTT.

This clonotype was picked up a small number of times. The chain's CDR3 is CASSHRERVATGELFF. The CDR3 DNA reads as TGTGCCAGCAGCCACCGTGAAAGGGTGGCCACCGGGGAGCTGTTTTTT. The rearrangement links TRBV28 to TRBJ2-2; D gene ambiguous. The germline V gene encodes CDR1 MDHEN and CDR2 SYDVKM. This CDR3 spans 16 amino acids. V lost 6 bases to trimming and J lost 4 bases, with 18 bases between them.

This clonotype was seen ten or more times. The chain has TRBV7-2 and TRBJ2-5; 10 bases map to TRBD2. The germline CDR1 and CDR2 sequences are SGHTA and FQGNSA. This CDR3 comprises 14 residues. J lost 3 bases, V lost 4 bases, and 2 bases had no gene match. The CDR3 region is CASSWTSGEETQYF. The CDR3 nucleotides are TGTGCCAGCAGCTGGACTAGCGGTGAAGAGACCCAGTACTTC.

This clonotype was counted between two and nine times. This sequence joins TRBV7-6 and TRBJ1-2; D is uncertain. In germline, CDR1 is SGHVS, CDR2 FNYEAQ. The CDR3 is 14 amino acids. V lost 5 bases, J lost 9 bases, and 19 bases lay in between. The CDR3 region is CASSPGLLGSSYTF. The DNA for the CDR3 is TGTGCCAGCAGCCCCGGACTGCTCGGGAGTAGCTACACCTTC.

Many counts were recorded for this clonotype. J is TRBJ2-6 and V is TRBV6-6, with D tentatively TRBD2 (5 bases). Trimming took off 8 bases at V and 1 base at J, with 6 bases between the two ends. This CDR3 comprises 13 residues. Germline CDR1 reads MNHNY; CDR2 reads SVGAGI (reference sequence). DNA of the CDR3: TGTGCCAGCGGAGGTTCTGGGGCCAACGTCCTGACTTTC. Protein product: CASGGSGANVLTF.

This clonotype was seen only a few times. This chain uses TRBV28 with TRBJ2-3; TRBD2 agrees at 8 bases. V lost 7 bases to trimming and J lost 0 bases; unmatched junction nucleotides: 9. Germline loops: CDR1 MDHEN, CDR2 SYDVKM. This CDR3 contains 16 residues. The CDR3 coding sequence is TGTGCCAGCACTCTATCGGCTAGCGGGAGCACAGATACGCAGTATTTT. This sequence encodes CASTLSASGSTDTQYF. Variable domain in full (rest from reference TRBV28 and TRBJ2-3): DVKVTQSSRYLVKRTGEKVFLECVQDMDHENMFWYRQDPGLGLRLIYFSYDVKMKEKGDIPEGYSVSREKKERFSLILESASTNQTSMYLCASTLSASGSTDTQYFGPGTRLTVL.

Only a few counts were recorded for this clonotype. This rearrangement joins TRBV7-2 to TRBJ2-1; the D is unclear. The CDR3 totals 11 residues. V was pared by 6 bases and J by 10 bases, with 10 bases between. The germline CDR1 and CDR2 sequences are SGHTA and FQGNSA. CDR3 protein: CASRRRREQFF. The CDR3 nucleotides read TGTGCCAGCAGGCGAAGGAGAGAGCAGTTCTTC.

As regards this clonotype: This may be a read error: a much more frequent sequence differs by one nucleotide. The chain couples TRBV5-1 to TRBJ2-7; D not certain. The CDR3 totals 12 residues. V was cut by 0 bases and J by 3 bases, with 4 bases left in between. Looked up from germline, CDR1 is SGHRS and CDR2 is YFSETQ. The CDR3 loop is CASSLDFYEQYF. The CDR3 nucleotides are TGCGCCAGCAGCTTGGACTTCTACGAGCAGTACTTC.

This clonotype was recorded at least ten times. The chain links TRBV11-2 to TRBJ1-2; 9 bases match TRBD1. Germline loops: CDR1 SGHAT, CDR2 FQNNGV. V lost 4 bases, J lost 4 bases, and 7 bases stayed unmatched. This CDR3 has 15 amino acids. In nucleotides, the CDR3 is TGTGCCAGCAGCTATCTCCGGGACAGGGTCTATGGCTACACCTTC. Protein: CASSYLRDRVYGYTF.

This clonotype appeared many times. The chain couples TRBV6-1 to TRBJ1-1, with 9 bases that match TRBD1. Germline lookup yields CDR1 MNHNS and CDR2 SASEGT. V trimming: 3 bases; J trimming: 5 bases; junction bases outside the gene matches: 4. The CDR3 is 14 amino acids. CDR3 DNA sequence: TGTGCCAGCAGTGAGAAGGGACAGGGAACTGAAGCTTTCTTT. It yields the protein CASSEKGQGTEAFF.

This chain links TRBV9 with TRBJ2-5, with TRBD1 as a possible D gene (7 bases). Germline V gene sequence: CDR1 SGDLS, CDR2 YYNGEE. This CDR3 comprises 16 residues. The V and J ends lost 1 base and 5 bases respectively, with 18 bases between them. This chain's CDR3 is CASSVRFRGERETQYF. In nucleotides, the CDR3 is TGTGCCAGCAGCGTAAGGTTCAGGGGGGAGAGGGAGACCCAGTACTTC.

The CDR3 DNA sequence: TGTGCCAGCAGTTTGGGTTCGGGACAGGGACATCAGCCCCAGCATTTT. This codes for CASSLGSGQGHQPQHF. The chain recombines TRBV27 with TRBJ1-5; 9 bases line up with TRBD1. CDR3 length equals 16 residues. The ends lost 3 bases at V and 5 bases at J; junction bases unmatched: 8. Germline CDR1 is MNHEY and CDR2 is SMNVEV (reference sequence).

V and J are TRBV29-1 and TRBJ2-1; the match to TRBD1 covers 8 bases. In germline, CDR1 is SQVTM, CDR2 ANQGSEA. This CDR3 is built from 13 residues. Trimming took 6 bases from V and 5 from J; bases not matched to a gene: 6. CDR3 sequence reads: CSVRQGSHNEQFF. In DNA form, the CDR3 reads TGCAGCGTAAGACAGGGGTCCCACAATGAGCAGTTCTTC.